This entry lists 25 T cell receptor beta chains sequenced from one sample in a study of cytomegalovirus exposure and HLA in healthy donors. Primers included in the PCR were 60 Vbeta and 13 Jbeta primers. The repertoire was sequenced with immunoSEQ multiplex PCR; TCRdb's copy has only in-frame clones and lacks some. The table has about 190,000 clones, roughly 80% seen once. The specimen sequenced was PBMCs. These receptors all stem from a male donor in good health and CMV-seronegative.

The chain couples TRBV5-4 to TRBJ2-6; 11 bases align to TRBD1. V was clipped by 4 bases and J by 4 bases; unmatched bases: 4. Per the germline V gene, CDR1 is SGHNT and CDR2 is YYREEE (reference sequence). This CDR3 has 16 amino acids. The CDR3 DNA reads TGTGCCAGCAGCGGACAGGGGGCGCGAGGGGCCAACGTCCTGACTTTC. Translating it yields CASSGQGARGANVLTF.

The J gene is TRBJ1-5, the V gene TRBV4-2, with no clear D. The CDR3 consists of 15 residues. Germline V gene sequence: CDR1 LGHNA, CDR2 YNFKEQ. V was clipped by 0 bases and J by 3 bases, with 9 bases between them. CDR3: CASSQDQNTNQPQHF. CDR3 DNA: TGTGCCAGCAGCCAAGACCAAAACACCAATCAGCCCCAGCATTTT.

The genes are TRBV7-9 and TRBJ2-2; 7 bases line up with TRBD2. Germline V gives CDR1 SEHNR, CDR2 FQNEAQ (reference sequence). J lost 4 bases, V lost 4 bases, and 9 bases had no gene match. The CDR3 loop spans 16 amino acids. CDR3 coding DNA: TGTGCCAGCAGCTACGTGCGGGAGAGGGGCACCGGGGAGCTGTTTTTT. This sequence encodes CASSYVRERGTGELFF.

CDR3 residues: CASRIGGSGANVLTF. CDR3 DNA sequence: TGTGCCAGCAGGATCGGGGGCTCTGGGGCCAACGTCCTGACTTTC. The chain combines TRBV6-1 with TRBJ2-6, with D perhaps TRBD2 (6 bases). V shed 6 bases and J shed 0 bases, with 9 bases lying between them. Germline V CDR1 and CDR2: MNHNS, SASEGT. This CDR3 region has 15 residues.

Here the CDR3 DNA reads TGTGCCAGTAGTCCTAGGGGGAGTAACACTGAAGCTTTCTTT. It yields the protein CASSPRGSNTEAFF. The chain links TRBV19 to TRBJ1-1, with D tentatively TRBD1 (6 bases). The germline CDR1 and CDR2 sequences are LNHDA and SQIVND (reference sequence). The CDR3 sequence is 14 residues long. The ends were cut back, 5 bases at V and 2 bases at J, with 12 bases in the middle.

CDR3 bases: TGTGCCAGCAGCCTGGGACAGGGGGCAGGGCAGCCCCAGCATTTT. It yields the protein CASSLGQGAGQPQHF. V gene TRBV27 combines with J gene TRBJ1-5; 12 bases align to TRBD1. The CDR3 extends over 15 amino acids. V lost 6 bases and J lost 7; bases outside the gene matches: 7. Germline V gives CDR1 MNHEY, CDR2 SMNVEV (reference sequence).

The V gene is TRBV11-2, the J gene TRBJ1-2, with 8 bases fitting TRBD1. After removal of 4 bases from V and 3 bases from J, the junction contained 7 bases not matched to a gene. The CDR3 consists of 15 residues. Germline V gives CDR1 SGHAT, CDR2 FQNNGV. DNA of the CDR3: TGTGCCAGCAGCTCTCTCCGGGACAGGCACTATGGCTACACCTTC. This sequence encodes CASSSLRDRHYGYTF.

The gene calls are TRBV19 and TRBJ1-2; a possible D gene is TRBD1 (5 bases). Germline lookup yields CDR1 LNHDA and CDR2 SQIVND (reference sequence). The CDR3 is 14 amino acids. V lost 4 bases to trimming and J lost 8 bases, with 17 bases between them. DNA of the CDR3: TGTGCCAGTAGTAGGATAGGGGACTCAGGCGGCTACACCTTC. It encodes CASSRIGDSGGYTF.

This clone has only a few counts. This CDR3 is CASSQPGQDSYEQYF. The CDR3 region has the DNA TGCGCCAGCAGCCAGCCGGGACAGGACTCCTACGAGCAGTACTTC. V gene TRBV4-1 combines with J gene TRBJ2-7; 8 positions agree with TRBD1. Germline lookup yields CDR1 MGHRA and CDR2 YSYEKL. This CDR3 has 15 amino acids. Unmatched junction bases numbered 4, after V lost 3 bases and J lost 0 bases.

The CDR3 protein is CASSRTGGPYEQYF. The CDR3 DNA is TGTGCCAGTAGTAGAACAGGGGGACCCTACGAGCAGTACTTC. V gene TRBV19 combines with J gene TRBJ2-7; TRBD1 matches 8 bases. This CDR3 has 14 residues. The germline gives CDR1 LNHDA, CDR2 SQIVND (reference sequence). J lost 2 bases, V lost 4 bases, and 4 bases had no gene match.

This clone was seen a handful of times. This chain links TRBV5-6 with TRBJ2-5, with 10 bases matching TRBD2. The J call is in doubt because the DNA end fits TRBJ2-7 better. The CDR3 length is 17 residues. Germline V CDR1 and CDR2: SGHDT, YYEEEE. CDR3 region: CASHLRVAGGLVYEQYF. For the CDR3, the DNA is TGTGCCAGTCATCTGCGCGTAGCGGGAGGACTAGTCTACGAGCAGTACTTC.

In nucleotides, the CDR3 is TGTGCCAGCAGCTTGGTGCTGGGCGGAAACACCATATATTTT. Protein: CASSLVLGGNTIYF. The chain combines TRBV5-6 with TRBJ1-3; D is ambiguous. CDR3 length: 14 amino acids. Per the germline V gene, CDR1 is SGHDT and CDR2 is YYEEEE. The V and J ends lost 0 bases and 4 bases respectively, with 8 bases between them.

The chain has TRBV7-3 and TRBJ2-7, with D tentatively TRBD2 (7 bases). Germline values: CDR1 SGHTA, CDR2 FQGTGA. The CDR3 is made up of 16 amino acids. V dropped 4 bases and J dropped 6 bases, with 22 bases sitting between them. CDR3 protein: CASSWVGGRNPSEQYF. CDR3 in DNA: TGTGCCAGCAGCTGGGTGGGGGGGCGCAACCCGTCCGAGCAGTACTTC.

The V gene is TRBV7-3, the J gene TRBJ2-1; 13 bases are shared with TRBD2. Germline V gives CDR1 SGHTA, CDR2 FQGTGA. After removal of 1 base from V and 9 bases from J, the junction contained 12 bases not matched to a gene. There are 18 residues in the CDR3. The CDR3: CASSLNSPGTSGTGEQFF. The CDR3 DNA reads TGTGCCAGCAGCTTAAATAGTCCCGGGACTAGCGGGACCGGTGAGCAGTTCTTC.

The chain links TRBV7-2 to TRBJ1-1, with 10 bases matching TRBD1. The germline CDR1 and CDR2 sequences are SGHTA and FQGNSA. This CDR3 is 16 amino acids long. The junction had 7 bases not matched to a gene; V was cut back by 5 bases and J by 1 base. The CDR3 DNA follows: TGTGCCAGCAGCCCCGACAGGGGGCTGGGGAACACTGAAGCTTTCTTT. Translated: CASSPDRGLGNTEAFF.

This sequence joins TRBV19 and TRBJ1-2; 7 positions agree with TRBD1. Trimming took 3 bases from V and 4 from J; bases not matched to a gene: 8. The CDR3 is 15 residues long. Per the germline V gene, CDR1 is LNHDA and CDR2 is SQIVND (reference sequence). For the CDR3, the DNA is TGTGCCAGTAGTATTGAGGGGGCGCTCAGCTATGGCTACACCTTC. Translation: CASSIEGALSYGYTF.

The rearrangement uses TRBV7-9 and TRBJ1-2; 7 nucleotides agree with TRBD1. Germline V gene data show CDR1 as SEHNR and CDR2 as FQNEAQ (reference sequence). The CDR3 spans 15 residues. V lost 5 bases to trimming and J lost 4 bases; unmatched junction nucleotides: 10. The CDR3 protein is CASSTTGARSYGYTF. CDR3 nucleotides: TGTGCCAGCAGCACTACAGGGGCGAGAAGCTATGGCTACACCTTC.

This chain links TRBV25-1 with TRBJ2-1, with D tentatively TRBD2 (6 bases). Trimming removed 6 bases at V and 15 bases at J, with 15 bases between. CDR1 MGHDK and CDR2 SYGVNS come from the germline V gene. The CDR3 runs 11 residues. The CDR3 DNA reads TGTGCCAGCAGCGGGGGTGGGGTGGGGTTCTTC. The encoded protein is CASSGGGVGFF.

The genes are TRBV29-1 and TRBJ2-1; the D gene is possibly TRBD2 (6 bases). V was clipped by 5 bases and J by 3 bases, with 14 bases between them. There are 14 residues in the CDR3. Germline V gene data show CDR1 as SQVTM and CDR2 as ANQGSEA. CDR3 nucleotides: TGCAGCGTTCGCCGGGACTCGAACTACAATGAGCAGTTCTTC. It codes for CSVRRDSNYNEQFF.

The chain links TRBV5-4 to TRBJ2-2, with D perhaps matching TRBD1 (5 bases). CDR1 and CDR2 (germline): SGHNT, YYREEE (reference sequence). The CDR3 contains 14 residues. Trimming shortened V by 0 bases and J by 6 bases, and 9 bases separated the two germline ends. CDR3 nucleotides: TGTGCCAGCAGCTTGGTAGGGGCAGCCGGGGAGCTGTTTTTT. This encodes CASSLVGAAGELFF.

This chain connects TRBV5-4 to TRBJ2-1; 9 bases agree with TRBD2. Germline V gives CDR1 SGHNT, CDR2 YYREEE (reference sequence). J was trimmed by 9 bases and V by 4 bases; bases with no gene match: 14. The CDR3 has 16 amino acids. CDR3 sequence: CASSRQGAREGPEQFF. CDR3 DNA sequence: TGTGCCAGCAGCCGGCAGGGAGCGCGGGAGGGCCCTGAGCAGTTCTTC.

The DNA for the CDR3 is TGTGCCAGCAGGCACAGGATCGAGCAGTACTTC. This encodes CASRHRIEQYF. The chain has TRBV6-1 and TRBJ2-7; tentative D call: TRBD1 (5 bases). V lost 6 bases to trimming and J lost 6 bases, with 9 bases between them. Germline lookup yields CDR1 MNHNS and CDR2 SASEGT. The CDR3 has 11 amino acids.

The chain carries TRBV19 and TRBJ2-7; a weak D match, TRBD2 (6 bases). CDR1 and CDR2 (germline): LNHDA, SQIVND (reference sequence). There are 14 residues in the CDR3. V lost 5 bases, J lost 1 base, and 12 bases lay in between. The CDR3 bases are TGTGCCAGTAGTCGCGGGGAGTTTTCCTACGAGCAGTACTTC. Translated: CASSRGEFSYEQYF. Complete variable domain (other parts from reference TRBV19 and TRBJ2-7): DGGITQSPKYLFRKEGQNVTLSCEQNLNHDAMYWYRQDPGQGLRLIYYSQIVNDFQKGDIAEGYSVSREKKESFPLTVTSAQKNPTAFYLCASSRGEFSYEQYFGPGTRLTVT.

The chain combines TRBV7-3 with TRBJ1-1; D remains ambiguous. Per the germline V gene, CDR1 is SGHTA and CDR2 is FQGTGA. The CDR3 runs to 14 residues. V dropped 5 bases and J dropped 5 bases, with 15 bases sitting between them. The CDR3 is CASSPRSGGTEAFF. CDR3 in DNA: TGTGCCAGCAGCCCAAGGTCAGGAGGGACTGAAGCTTTCTTT.

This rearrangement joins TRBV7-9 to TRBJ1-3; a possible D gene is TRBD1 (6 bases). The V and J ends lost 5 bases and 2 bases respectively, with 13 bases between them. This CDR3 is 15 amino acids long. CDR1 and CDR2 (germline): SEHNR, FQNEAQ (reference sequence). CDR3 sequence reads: CASSPRDNAGNTIYF. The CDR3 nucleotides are TGTGCCAGCAGCCCAAGGGACAACGCTGGAAACACCATATATTTT. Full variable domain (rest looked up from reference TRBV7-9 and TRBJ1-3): DTGVSQNPRHKITKRGQNVTFRCDPISEHNRLYWYRQTLGQGPEFLTYFQNEAQLEKSRLLSDRFSAERPKGSFSTLEIQRTEQGDSAMYLCASSPRDNAGNTIYFGEGSWLTVV.